This T cell receptor (beta chain) was captured in a study of cytomegalovirus exposure and HLA in healthy donors. Use of 60 Vbeta and 13 Jbeta primers characterized the PCR. Assay: immunoSEQ multiplex PCR; the TCRdb copy retains only in-frame clones and omits some. The repertoire includes about 160,000 clones, roughly 80% of them detected once, and roughly 2% sits in the top ten. CDR3 size: 15 residues. Trimming pared 0 bases from V and 2 bases from J, leaving 10 bases between. The germline V gene has CDR1 SGDLS and CDR2 YYNGEE. On this clone: Its antigen is still unknown.

Study results and limitations: Reportedly, a later analysis found an Asian-associated ancestry cluster had fewer N-insertions than the roughly 700-donor mean. Reportedly, HLA-A and HLA-B alleles of most subjects were accurately predicted from TCR beta. Most TCR sequences were seen very rarely across donors, but some public TCRs occurred in many. Within a later analysis, the majority of CMV-associated TCR beta chains appeared HLA-restricted.

This chain joins TRBV9 and TRBJ2-3; D perhaps matches TRBD2 (6 bases). The sample comprised PBMCs. This receptor was obtained from a human donor in good health. CDR3 DNA: TGTGCCAGCAGCGTAGAGGAGGGGTACACAGATACGCAGTATTTT. Its translation: CASSVEEGYTDTQYF.